These T cell receptor beta chains were read from a single sample in a study of cytomegalovirus exposure and HLA in healthy donors. Data came from immunoSEQ multiplex PCR; TCRdb stores just in-frame clones and leaves some out. This sample has roughly 170,000 clones; about 82% occur once, and the top ten carry about 0.82%. The sample was PBMCs. The receptors were gathered from a woman aged 18-29 years in good health and CMV-seronegative. Both conserved end residues are part of each CDR3. D genes are given only for firm matches. Expanded clones get a size class; other rows say once, few or many, or leave the size out.

d_call	j_call	clone_size	v_call	cdr3_nt	cdr3_aa
TRBD2	TRBJ2-2	few	TRBV5-4	TGTGCCAGCAGTATAGCGGGAGGGGTCACCGGGGAGCTGTTTTTT	CASSIAGGVTGELFF
NA	TRBJ2-5	NA	TRBV5-1	TGCGCCAGCAGCTTGGCCCCAGGGCTTCAAGAGACCCAGTACTTC	CASSLAPGLQETQYF
NA	TRBJ1-5	few	TRBV6-5	TGTGCCAGCAGAGAACAGGGAAATCAGCCCCAGCATTTT	CASREQGNQPQHF
TRBD2	TRBJ2-7	NA	TRBV2	TGTGCCAGCAATAGGAAGCGGGACTCCTACGAGCAGTACTTC	CASNRKRDSYEQYF
NA	TRBJ2-3	NA	TRBV6-5	TGTGCCAGCAGTTACCGCGGAACTAGCACAGATACGCAGTATTTT	CASSYRGTSTDTQYF
TRBD2	TRBJ2-5	NA	TRBV5-6	TGTGCCAGCAGCCCGGGACTAGCGGGACACCAAGAGACCCAGTACTTC	CASSPGLAGHQETQYF
NA	TRBJ2-5	few	TRBV5-1	TGCGCCAGCAGTTCAGGATTCCGCCTGCAAGAGACCCAGTACTTC	CASSSGFRLQETQYF
TRBD1	TRBJ1-1	NA	TRBV5-8	TGTGCCAGCAGACCTGGGACAGGTCCTAGTAAGACTTTCTTT	CASRPGTGPSKTFF
NA	TRBJ2-3	NA	TRBV29-1	TGCAGCTCTGGAGGGCAAAGACTAGGGTTTGGCACAGATACGCAGTATTTT	CSSGGQRLGFGTDTQYF
NA	TRBJ1-4	NA	TRBV7-8	TGTGCCAGCAGCCGAGACAGAGGCAATGAAAAACTGTTTTTT	CASSRDRGNEKLFF
TRBD2	TRBJ2-7	NA	TRBV28	TGTGCCAGCAGGATGGGACTAGCGGGAACTTACGAGCAGTACTTC	CASRMGLAGTYEQYF
TRBD1	TRBJ1-1	NA	TRBV10-3	TGTGCCATCAGCGAAGGGGGCGCGGGGAATGAAGCTTTCTTT	CAISEGGAGNEAFF
TRBD2	TRBJ2-3	NA	TRBV5-6	TGTGCCAGCAGCCCGGGGGGAGGGGATACGCAGTATTTT	CASSPGGGDTQYF
NA	TRBJ1-5	NA	TRBV19	TGTGCCAGCACTCCCCGGGGGGGGATAAACAATCAGCCCCAGCATTTT	CASTPRGGINNQPQHF
NA	TRBJ1-4	NA	TRBV7-9	TGTGCCAGCAGCTCTCCAGGCGCAACTAATGAAAAACTGTTTTTT	CASSSPGATNEKLFF
TRBD2	TRBJ2-1	once	TRBV5-4	TGTGCCAGCCGACTAGCGGGAGGAGCCAATGAGCAGTTCTTC	CASRLAGGANEQFF
NA	TRBJ2-7	once	TRBV4-1	TGCGCCAGCAGCATAGGCGTAGCAGACAGCTCCTACGAGCAGTACTTC	CASSIGVADSSYEQYF
TRBD2	TRBJ2-1	NA	TRBV15	TGTGCCACCAGCAGGAGGACTAGCGGGAGACTTAATGAGCAGTTCTTC	CATSRRTSGRLNEQFF
NA	TRBJ1-5	NA	TRBV19	TGTGCCAGTAGTATATCCGATCAGCCCCAGCATTTT	CASSISDQPQHF
TRBD2	TRBJ2-3	NA	TRBV30	TGTGCCTGGAGTCTAGCGGGAGTAGGGGTGGGGTACACAGATACGCAGTATTTT	CAWSLAGVGVGYTDTQYF
NA	TRBJ1-5	NA	TRBV19	TGTGCCAGTAGCATTATGCCGGGGAGCAATCAGCCCCAGCATTTT	CASSIMPGSNQPQHF
NA	TRBJ1-5	NA	TRBV5-1	TGCGCCAGCAGTATGGGGGGGGGCAATCAGCCCCAGCATTTT	CASSMGGGNQPQHF
TRBD1	TRBJ1-1	NA	TRBV18	TGTGCCAGCTCAGGGACAGGGATATGGGGAGACACTGAAGCTTTCTTT	CASSGTGIWGDTEAFF
TRBD2	TRBJ2-7	NA	TRBV5-3	TGTGCCAGAAGCCTGCCGTGGACTAGCGGTCCCCCCACGGCCTACGAGCAGTACTTC	CARSLPWTSGPPTAYEQYF
NA	TRBJ2-5	NA	TRBV6-6	TGTGCCAGCAGTTACCCGGAGGCGAAGACCCAGTACTTC	CASSYPEAKTQYF
TRBD1	TRBJ1-4	NA	TRBV28	TGTGCCAGCAGGCCAGGGACAGCGAGACGGGAAAAACTGTTTTTT	CASRPGTARREKLFF
TRBD2	TRBJ2-5	NA	TRBV9	TGTGCCAGCAGCGTTGGGCTCTGGCGGGAGGAGGCCCAAGAGACCCAGTACTTC	CASSVGLWREEAQETQYF
NA	TRBJ2-6	few	TRBV6-1	TGTGCCAGCAGTGAAGCTGAGGCGTCTGGGGCCAACGTCCTGACTTTC	CASSEAEASGANVLTF
TRBD2	TRBJ2-3	NA	TRBV18	TGTGCCAGCTCACCACGTGTTACTAGCGGGAATTCAGATACGCAGTATTTT	CASSPRVTSGNSDTQYF
TRBD1	TRBJ1-5	NA	TRBV7-2	TGTGCCAGCAGCTTAAGACAGGGGAATCAGCCCCAGCATTTT	CASSLRQGNQPQHF
NA	TRBJ1-4	NA	TRBV4-2	TGTGCCAGCAGCCAAGGGACAGAAAAACTGTTTTTT	CASSQGTEKLFF
NA	TRBJ1-3	NA	TRBV6-1	TGTGCCAGCAGTGAAACAGGCCCCTTCGGTGGAAACACCATATATTTT	CASSETGPFGGNTIYF
TRBD2	TRBJ2-7	NA	TRBV5-6	TGTGCCAGCAGCTCCGGACTAGCGGGCTTTTACGAGCAGTACTTC	CASSSGLAGFYEQYF
TRBD1	TRBJ2-2	NA	TRBV19	TGTGCCAGTAGTATAGCTTTCGGGACAGGGTTCGGGGAGCTGTTTTTT	CASSIAFGTGFGELFF
TRBD1	TRBJ1-5	NA	TRBV7-2	TGTGCCAGCAGCTACAGGGGGGATCAGCCCCAGCATTTT	CASSYRGDQPQHF
NA	TRBJ1-5	NA	TRBV27	TGTGCCAGCAGTTCCCAGGGTCGCTACAATCAGCCCCAGCATTTT	CASSSQGRYNQPQHF
NA	TRBJ1-2	NA	TRBV15	TGTGCCACCAGTCGTCGGCCCAGGAATCTTAACTATGGCTACACCTTC	CATSRRPRNLNYGYTF
TRBD1	TRBJ2-3	NA	TRBV7-7	TGTGCTAGCAGCCCCAATTTTGGACAGGGAGACTCTCCCGGGACGCAGTATTTT	CASSPNFGQGDSPGTQYF
NA	TRBJ1-4	NA	TRBV4-3	TGCGCCAGCAGCCAGGGCCGGGGGGCGGGTGAAAAACTGTTTTTT	CASSQGRGAGEKLFF
NA	TRBJ1-3	NA	TRBV28	TGTGCCAGCAGTTTATTTGCAGTCTCTGGAAACACCATATATTTT	CASSLFAVSGNTIYF
NA	TRBJ1-4	NA	TRBV18	TGTGCCAGCTCACCACGGGACACAGGGCGGAATGAAAAACTGTTTTTT	CASSPRDTGRNEKLFF
NA	TRBJ1-5	once	TRBV28	TGTGCCAGCAGTTCCGCGACAGGTCTCAATCAGCCCCAGCATTTT	CASSSATGLNQPQHF
TRBD1	TRBJ1-5	NA	TRBV27	TGTGCCAGCAGGCCGACAGGGGACCATCAGCCCCAGCATTTT	CASRPTGDHQPQHF
NA	TRBJ1-5	few	TRBV6-1	TGTGCCAGCAGTGTTTCGCAGGCCCAGCCCCAGCATTTT	CASSVSQAQPQHF
NA	TRBJ1-1	NA	TRBV10-3	TGTGCCATCAGTGAGGGGGGGGCGTACACTGAAGCTTTCTTT	CAISEGGAYTEAFF